This TCR beta chain was found in a study of shared clonotypes between healthy human individuals. Looking at the study overall: Per-donor plates numbered three CD4 naive, three CD4 memory, two CD8 naive and one CD8 memory.

This clone has a single count. Its antigen is undetermined. Naive CD8 isolation took CD45RO-negative cells positively selected for CCR7 and excluded terminally differentiated effector memory CD45RA+ cells. Study observations and caveats: Generally, naive subsets (rather than memory subsets) showed larger estimated richness.

Several immunoSEQ 96-well plates shared each subset's DNA, each plate a replicate. This table comes from immunoSEQ multiplex PCR, and its TCRdb copy is limited to in-frame clones, with some not included. The table lists about 2 million clones, less than 95% of them singletons. Germline CDR1 and CDR2: SEHNR and FQNEAQ (reference sequence). CDR3 length: 13 residues. The V end lost 2 bases, the J end lost 2 bases, and 7 bases lay between the germline ends. This TCR was sampled from a man younger than 30 in good health. Material: naive CD8+ T cells sorted from blood. The J gene is TRBJ2-7, the V gene TRBV7-9; possibly TRBD2 for D (5 bases). The CDR3 region has the DNA TGTGCCAGCAGCTTACCGACTACCTACGAGCAGTACTTC. It is translated as CASSLPTTYEQYF.